This T cell receptor (beta chain) was sequenced for a study of T cells expressing NK-cell markers. The CDR3 loop spans 13 amino acids. From germline, CDR1 is SGHRS and CDR2 YFSETQ. TCRdb re-called the 5' RACE reads; every CDR3 protein appears as one record, without DNA. Its table records about 460,000 distinct CDR3 sequences. The V gene is TRBV5-1, the J gene TRBJ1-4. The source of this sequence is a woman aged 45-59 years in good health. The sequenced sample consisted of blood T cells: a sorted CD56 or NKG2C T cell subset, CD4+ or CD8+ T cells, or bulk PBMC T cells (not recorded which). CDR3 residues: CASSLERSGKLFF.